This note documents a single TCR beta chain sequence. Autologous stem cell transplantation was followed by relapse in every patient, and brentuximab vedotin exposure varied. This sample was included in a study of PD-1 blockade in classical Hodgkin lymphoma. Trimming pared 6 bases from V and 0 bases from J, leaving 7 bases between. From germline, CDR1 is SNHLY and CDR2 FYNNEI. The CDR3 covers 13 residues. Using immunoSEQ multiplex PCR, the repertoire was profiled, and TCRdb retains in-frame clones only, with some absent. The table lists 25,000 to 30,000 clones, approximately 72% of them singletons. The TCR originated in a human donor with classical Hodgkin lymphoma. The sequencing used peripheral blood mononuclear cells (PBMCs), collected before the second cycle of nivolumab. This chain uses TRBV2 with TRBJ2-3; either TRBD1 or TRBD2 may fit D (5 bases each). Written as DNA, the CDR3 is TGTGCCAGCAGAGGGGAGAGCACAGATACGCAGTATTTT. Translating gives CASRGESTDTQYF. Drawing the rest from reference TRBV2 and TRBJ2-3, the complete variable domain is EPEVTQTPSHQVTQMGQEVILRCVPISNHLYFYWYRQILGQKVEFLVSFYNNEISEKSEIFDDQFSVERPDGSNFTLKIRSTKLEDSAMYFCASRGESTDTQYFGPGTRLTVL.